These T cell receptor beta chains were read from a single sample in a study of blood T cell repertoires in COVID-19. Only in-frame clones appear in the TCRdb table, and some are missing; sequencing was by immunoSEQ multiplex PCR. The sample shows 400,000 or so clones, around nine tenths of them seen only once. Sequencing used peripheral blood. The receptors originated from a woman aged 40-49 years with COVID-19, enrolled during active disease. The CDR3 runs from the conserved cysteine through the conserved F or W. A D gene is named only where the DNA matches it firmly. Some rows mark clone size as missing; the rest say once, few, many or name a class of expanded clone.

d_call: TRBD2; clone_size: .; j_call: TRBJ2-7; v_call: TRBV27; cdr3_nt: TGTGCCAGCAGTCCACGAGATAGCGGGGGGTACGAGCAGTACTTC; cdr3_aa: CASSPRDSGGYEQYF
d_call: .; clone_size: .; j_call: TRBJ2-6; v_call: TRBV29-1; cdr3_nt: TGCAGCGTTGTGGGCCGCCAGGATGGGGCCAACGTCCTGACTTTC; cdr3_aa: CSVVGRQDGANVLTF
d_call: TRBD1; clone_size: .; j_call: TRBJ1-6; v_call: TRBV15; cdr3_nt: TGTGCCACCAGCAGAGATAGGACAGGGGGTAATTCACCCCTCCACTTT; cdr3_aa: CATSRDRTGGNSPLHF
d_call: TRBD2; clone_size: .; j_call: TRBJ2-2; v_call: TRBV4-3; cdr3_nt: TGCGCCAGCAGTCGGACTAGCGGGAGATCCGGGGAGCTGTTTTTT; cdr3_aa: CASSRTSGRSGELFF
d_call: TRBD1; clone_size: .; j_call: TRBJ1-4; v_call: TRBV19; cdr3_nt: TGTGCCAGTAGACTCGGAGGGACAGGGAGGGAAAAACTGTTTTTT; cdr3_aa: CASRLGGTGREKLFF
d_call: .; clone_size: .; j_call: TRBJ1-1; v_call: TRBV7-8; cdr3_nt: TGTGCCAGCAGCTTCCGACAGACTGACACTGAAGCTTTCTTT; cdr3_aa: CASSFRQTDTEAFF
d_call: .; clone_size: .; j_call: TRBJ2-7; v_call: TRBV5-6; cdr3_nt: TGTGCCAGCAGCCCCGACTCCTCTTACGTTTCCTACGAGCAGTACTTC; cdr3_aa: CASSPDSSYVSYEQYF
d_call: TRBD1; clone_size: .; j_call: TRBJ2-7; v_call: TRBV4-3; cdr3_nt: TGCGCCAGCAGCCAAGCCCCCGGGACAGCTGTCGAGCAGTACTTC; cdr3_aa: CASSQAPGTAVEQYF
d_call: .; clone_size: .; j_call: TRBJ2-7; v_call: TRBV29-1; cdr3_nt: TGCAGCGTCGCCGGGGGGGACAGCCCCTACGAGCAGTACTTC; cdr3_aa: CSVAGGDSPYEQYF
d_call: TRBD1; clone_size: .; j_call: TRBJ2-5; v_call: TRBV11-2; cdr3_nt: TGTGCCAGCAGCTTAGACGCCACCGGGACAGTGGAGACCCAGTACTTC; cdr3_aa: CASSLDATGTVETQYF
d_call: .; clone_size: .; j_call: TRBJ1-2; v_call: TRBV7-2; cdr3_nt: TGTGCCAGCAGCTTAGCGGGGGCAATGGGTGGCTACACCTTC; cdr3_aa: CASSLAGAMGGYTF
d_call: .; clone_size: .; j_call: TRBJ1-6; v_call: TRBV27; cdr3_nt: TGTGCCAGCAGTCCCAGGGTTTCCTATAATTCACCCCTCCACTTT; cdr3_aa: CASSPRVSYNSPLHF
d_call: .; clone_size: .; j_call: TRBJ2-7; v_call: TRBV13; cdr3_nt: TGTGCCAGCAGCTCCATCCGGGACTTCGCCTACGAGCAGTACTTC; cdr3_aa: CASSSIRDFAYEQYF
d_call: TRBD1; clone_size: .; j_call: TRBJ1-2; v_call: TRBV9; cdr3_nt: TGTGCCAGCAGCGTATTAGGGGGCGGCTACACCTTC; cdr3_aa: CASSVLGGGYTF
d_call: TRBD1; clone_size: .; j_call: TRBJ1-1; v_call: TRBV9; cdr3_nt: TGTGCCAGCAGCGTCGGGACAGGGGTGAACACTGAAGCTTTCTTT; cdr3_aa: CASSVGTGVNTEAFF
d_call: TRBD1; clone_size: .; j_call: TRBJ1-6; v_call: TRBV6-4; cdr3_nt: TGTGCCAGCAGTGCGGACAGGGGGGATTCACCCCTCCACTTT; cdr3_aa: CASSADRGDSPLHF
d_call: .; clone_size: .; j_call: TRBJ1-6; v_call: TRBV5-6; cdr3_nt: TGTGCCAGCAGCCTAACAGGGCCCTCACCCCTCCACTTT; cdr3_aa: CASSLTGPSPLHF
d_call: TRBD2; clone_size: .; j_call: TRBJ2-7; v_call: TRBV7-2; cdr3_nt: TGTGCCAGCAGCTTAACTAGCGGGAGTAATTACGAGCAGTACTTC; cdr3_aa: CASSLTSGSNYEQYF
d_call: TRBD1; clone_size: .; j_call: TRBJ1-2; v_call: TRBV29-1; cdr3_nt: TGCAGCGTTGTACAGGGGGACTATGGCTACACCTTC; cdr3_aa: CSVVQGDYGYTF
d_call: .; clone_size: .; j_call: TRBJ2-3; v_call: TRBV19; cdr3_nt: TGTGCCAGCGTAGGGGGGGGGACCCGTTTGACAGATACGCAGTATTTT; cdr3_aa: CASVGGGTRLTDTQYF
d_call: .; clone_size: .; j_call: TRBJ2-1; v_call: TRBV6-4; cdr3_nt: TGTGCCAGCAGCAGGACTCTGGGTAATGAGCAGTTCTTC; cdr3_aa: CASSRTLGNEQFF
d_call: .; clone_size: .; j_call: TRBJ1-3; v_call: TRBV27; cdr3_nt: TGTGCCAGCAGTCCCGGGAACTCTGGAAACACCATATATTTT; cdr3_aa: CASSPGNSGNTIYF
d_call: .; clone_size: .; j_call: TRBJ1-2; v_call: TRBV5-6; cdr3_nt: TGTGCCAGCAGCCCCAGGGGTACCTATGGCTACACCTTC; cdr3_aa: CASSPRGTYGYTF
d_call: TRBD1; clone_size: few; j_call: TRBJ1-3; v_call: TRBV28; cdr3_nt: TGTGCCAGCAGTGGCGACAGGGGGTACGGAAACACCATATATTTT; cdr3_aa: CASSGDRGYGNTIYF
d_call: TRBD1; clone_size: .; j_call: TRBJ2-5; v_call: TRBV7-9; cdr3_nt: TGTGCCAGCAGCTTAGGCACCCCAGGGGGCCAAGAGACCCAGTACTTC; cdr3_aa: CASSLGTPGGQETQYF
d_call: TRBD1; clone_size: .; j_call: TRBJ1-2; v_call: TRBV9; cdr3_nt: TGTGCCAGCAGCCCCCTCGGACAGGGGTTAGGCTACACCTTC; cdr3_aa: CASSPLGQGLGYTF
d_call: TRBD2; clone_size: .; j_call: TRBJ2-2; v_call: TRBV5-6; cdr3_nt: TGTGCCAGCAGCTTCCTAGCGGGAGTGCGCACCGGGGAGCTGTTTTTT; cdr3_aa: CASSFLAGVRTGELFF